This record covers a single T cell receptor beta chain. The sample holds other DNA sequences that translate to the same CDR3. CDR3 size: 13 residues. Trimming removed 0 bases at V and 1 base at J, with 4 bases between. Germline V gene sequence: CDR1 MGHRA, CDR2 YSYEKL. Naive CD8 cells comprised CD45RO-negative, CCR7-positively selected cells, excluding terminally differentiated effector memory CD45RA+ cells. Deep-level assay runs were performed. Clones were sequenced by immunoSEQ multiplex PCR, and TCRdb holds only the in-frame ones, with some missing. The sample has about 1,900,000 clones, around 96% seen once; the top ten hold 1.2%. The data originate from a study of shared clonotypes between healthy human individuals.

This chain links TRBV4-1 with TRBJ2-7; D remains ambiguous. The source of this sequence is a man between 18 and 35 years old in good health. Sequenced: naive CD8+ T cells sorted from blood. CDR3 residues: CASSQDLSYEQYF. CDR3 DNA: TGCGCCAGCAGCCAAGATTTGTCCTACGAGCAGTACTTC.